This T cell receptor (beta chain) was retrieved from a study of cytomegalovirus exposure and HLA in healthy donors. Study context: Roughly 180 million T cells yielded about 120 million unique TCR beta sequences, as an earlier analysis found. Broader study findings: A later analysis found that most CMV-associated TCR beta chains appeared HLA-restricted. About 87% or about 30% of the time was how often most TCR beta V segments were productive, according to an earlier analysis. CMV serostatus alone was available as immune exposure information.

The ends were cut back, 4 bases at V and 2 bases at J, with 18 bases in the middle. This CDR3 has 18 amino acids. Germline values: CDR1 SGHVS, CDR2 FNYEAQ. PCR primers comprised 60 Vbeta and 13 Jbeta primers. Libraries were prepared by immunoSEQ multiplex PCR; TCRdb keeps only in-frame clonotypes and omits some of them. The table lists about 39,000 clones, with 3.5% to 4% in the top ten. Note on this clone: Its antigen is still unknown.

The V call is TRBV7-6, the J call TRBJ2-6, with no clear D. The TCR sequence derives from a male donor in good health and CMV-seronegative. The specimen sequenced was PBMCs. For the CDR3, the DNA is TGTGCCAGCAGCTCGCAGGCTCTCAATCTCCCTGGGGCCAACGTCCTGACTTTC. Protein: CASSSQALNLPGANVLTF.